One T cell receptor beta chain is described in this entry. Antigen unknown. Expressed TCRB transcripts got sequenced, as all isolated RNA was reverse transcribed. Sequenced by immunoSEQ multiplex PCR; TCRdb stores in-frame clones only, minus some. The sample yields 810,000 or so clones, 15% to 20% seen once. Germline assignment: CDR1 SGHTA and CDR2 FQGNSA. The CDR3 sequence is 15 residues long. Germline trimming cut 1 base from V and 6 bases from J; bases unmatched to any gene: 5. This specimen comes from a study of beta chain features in type 1 diabetes. The study's findings and limits: PCR, the amplification step, might favor shorter templates, equally in patients and controls.

The chain couples TRBV7-2 to TRBJ2-5, with 10 bases that match TRBD2. The receptor's source is a woman under 30 in good health. The sample taken for sequencing was naive CD4+ T cells from blood. The CDR3 reads CASSLGLAGAKTQYF. The CDR3 DNA is TGTGCCAGCAGCTTAGGCCTAGCGGGAGCGAAGACCCAGTACTTC.